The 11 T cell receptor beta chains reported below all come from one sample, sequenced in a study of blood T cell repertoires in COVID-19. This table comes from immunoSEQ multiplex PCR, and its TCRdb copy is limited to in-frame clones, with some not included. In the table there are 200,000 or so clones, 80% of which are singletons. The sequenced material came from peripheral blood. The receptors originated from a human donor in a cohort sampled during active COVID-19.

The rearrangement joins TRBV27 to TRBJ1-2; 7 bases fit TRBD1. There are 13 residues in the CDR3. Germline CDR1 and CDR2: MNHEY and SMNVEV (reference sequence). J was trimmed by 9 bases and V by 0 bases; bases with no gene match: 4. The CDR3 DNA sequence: TGTGCCAGCAGTTTATCGGGGGACAGAAGCTACACCTTC. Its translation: CASSLSGDRSYTF.

CDR3 in amino acids: CASIQTGSYGYTF. The CDR3 coding sequence is TGTGCCAGCATCCAGACAGGGAGCTATGGCTACACCTTC. The chain is built from TRBV6-6 and TRBJ1-2; the match to TRBD1 covers 7 bases. Germline CDR1 and CDR2: MNHNY and SVGAGI (reference sequence). Losses at the gene ends were 7 bases for V and 4 bases for J; bases not matched to a gene: 6. CDR3 length: 13 residues.

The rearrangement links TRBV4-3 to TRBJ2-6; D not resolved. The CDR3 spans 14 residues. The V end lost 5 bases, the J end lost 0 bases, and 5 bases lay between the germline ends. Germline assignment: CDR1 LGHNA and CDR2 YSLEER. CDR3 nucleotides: TGCGCCAGCAGCTCCTACTCTGGGGCCAACGTCCTGACTTTC. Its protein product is CASSSYSGANVLTF.

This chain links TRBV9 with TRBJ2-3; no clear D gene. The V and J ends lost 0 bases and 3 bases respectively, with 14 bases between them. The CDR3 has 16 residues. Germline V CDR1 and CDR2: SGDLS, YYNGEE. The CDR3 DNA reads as TGTGCCAGCAGCGTAGGGGTAGCCGGTCCTACAGATACGCAGTATTTT. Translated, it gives CASSVGVAGPTDTQYF.

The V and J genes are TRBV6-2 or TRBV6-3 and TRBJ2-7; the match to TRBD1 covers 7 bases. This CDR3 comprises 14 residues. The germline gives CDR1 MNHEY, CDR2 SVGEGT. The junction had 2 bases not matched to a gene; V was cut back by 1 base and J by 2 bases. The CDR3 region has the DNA TGTGCCAGCAGTTACTACAGGGGAGCCTACGAGCAGTACTTC. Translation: CASSYYRGAYEQYF.

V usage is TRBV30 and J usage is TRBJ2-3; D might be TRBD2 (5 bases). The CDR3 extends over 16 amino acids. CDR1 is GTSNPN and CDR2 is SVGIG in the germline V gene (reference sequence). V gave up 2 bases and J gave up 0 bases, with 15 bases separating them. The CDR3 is CAWSRGLGISTDTQYF. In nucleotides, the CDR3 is TGTGCCTGGAGTCGCGGGCTGGGGATTAGCACAGATACGCAGTATTTT.

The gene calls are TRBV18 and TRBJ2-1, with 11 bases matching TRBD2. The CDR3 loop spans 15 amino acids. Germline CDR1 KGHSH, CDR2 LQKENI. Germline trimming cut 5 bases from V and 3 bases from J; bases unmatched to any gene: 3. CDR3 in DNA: TGTGCCAGCTCAATAGCGGGAGGGGGCTACAATGAGCAGTTCTTC. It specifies CASSIAGGGYNEQFF.

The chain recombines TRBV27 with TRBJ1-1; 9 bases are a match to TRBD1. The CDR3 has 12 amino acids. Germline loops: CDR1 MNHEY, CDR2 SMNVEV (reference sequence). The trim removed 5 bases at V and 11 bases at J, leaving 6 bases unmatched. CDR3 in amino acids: CASSHRTGEAFF. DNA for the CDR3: TGTGCCAGCAGTCACCGGACAGGGGAGGCTTTCTTT.

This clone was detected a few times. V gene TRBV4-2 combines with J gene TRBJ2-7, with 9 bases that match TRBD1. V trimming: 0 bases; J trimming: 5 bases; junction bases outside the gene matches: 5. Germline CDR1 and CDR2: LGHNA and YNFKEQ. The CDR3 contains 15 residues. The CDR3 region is CASSQDRDRANEQYF. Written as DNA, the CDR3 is TGTGCCAGCAGCCAAGATAGGGACAGGGCAAACGAGCAGTACTTC.

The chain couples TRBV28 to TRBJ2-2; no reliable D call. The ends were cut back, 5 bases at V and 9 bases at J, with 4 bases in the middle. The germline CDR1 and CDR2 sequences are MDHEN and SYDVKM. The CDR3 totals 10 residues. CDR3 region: CASSDRELFF. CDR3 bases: TGTGCCAGCAGTGACAGGGAGCTGTTTTTT.

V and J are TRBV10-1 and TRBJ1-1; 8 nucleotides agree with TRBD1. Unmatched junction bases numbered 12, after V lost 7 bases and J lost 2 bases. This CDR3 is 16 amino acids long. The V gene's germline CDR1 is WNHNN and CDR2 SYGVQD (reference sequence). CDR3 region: CASTEFFRGLNTEAFF. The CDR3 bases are TGCGCCAGCACCGAATTTTTCAGGGGGCTCAACACTGAAGCTTTCTTT.